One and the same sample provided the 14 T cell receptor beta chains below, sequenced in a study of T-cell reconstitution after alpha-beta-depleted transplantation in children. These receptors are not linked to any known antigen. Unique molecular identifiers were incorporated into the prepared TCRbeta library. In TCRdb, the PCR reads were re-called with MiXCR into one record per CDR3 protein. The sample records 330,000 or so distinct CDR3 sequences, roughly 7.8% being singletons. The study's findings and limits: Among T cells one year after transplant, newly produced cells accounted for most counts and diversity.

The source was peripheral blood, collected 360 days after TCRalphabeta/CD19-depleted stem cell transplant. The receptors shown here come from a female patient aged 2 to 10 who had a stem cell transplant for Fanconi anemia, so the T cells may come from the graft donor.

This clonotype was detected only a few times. CDR3 coding DNA: TGTGCCAGCAGTTCCCAGGGCCGTACATACAATGAGCAGTTCTTC. Translating it yields CASSSQGRTYNEQFF. The rearrangement uses TRBV2 and TRBJ2-1, with TRBD1 as a possible D gene (5 bases). This CDR3 contains 15 residues. Germline CDR1 and CDR2: SNHLY and FYNNEI. Trimming left V 5 bases short and J 4 bases short, with 15 bases between.

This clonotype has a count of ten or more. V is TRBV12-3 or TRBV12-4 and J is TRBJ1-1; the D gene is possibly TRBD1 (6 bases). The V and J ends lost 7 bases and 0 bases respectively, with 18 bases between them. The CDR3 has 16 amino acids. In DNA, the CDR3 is TGTGCCAGCACACTCATGGGGGCCCTCGTGAACACTGAAGCTTTCTTT. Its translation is CASTLMGALVNTEAFF.

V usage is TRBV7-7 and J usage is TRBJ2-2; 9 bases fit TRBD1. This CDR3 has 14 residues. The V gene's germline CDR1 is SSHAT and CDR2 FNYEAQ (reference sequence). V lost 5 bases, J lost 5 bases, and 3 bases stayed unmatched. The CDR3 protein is CASSRDRVTGELFF. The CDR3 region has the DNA TGTGCCAGCAGCCGGGACAGGGTAACCGGGGAGCTGTTTTTT.

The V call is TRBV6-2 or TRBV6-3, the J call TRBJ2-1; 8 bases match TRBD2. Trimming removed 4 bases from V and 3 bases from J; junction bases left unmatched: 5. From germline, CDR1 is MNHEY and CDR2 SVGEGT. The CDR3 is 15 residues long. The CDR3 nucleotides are TGTGCCAGCAGTTCCTCGGGGGGGGGCTACAATGAGCAGTTCTTC. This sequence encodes CASSSSGGGYNEQFF.

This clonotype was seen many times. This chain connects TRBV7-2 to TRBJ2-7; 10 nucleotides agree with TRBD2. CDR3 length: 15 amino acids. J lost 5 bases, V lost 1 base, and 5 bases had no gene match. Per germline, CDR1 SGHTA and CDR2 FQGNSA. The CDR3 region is CASSLGLAGEHEQYF. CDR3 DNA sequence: TGTGCCAGCAGCTTAGGGCTAGCGGGGGAGCACGAGCAGTACTTC.

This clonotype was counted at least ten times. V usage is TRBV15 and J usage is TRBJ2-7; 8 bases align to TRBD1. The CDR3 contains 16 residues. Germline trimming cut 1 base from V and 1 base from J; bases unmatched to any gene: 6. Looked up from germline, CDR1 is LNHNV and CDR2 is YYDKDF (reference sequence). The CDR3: CATSRVSGQGSYEQYF. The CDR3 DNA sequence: TGTGCCACCAGCAGAGTATCCGGACAGGGATCCTACGAGCAGTACTTC.

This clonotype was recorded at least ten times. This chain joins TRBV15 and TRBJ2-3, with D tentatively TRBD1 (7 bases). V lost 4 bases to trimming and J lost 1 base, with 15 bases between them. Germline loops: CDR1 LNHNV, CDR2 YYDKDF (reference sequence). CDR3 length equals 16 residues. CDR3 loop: CATSMGQRAGTDTQYF. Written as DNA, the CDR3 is TGTGCCACCAGCATGGGACAGCGGGCGGGCACAGATACGCAGTATTTT.

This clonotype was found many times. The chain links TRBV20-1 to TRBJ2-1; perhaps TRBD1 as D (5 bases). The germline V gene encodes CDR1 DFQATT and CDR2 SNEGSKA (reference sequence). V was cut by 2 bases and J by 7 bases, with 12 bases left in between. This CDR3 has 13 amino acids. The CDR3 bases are TGCAGTGCTAGATCCGGACACTTTAATGAGCAGTTCTTC. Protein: CSARSGHFNEQFF.

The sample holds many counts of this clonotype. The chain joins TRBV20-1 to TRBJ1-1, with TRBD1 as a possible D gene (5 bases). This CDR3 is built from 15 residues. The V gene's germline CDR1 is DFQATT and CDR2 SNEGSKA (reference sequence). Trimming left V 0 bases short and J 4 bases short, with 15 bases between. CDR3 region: CSARDPAGRGTEAFF. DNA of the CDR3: TGCAGTGCTAGAGATCCGGCAGGGAGGGGCACTGAAGCTTTCTTT.

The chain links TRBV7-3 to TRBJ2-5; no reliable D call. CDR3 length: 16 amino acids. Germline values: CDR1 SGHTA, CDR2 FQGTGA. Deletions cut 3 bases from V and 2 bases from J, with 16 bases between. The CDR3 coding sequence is TGTGCCAGCAGCTTTTACGATCCACAGCTTCAAGAGACCCAGTACTTC. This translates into CASSFYDPQLQETQYF.

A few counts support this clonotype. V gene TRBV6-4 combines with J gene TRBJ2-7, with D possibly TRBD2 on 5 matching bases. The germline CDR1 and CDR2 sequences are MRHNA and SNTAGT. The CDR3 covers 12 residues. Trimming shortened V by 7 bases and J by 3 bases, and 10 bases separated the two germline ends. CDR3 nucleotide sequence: TGTGCCAGCACCACGGACTTCTACGAGCAGTACTTC. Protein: CASTTDFYEQYF.

The CDR3 DNA sequence: TGTGCCAGCAGCCAGGACACGGGAAACACCATATATTTT. Residues: CASSQDTGNTIYF. The V and J genes are TRBV4-2 and TRBJ1-3; D perhaps matches TRBD1 (5 bases). The CDR3 is made up of 13 amino acids. Trimming left V 3 bases short and J 4 bases short, with 7 bases between. The germline V gene has CDR1 LGHNA and CDR2 YNFKEQ.

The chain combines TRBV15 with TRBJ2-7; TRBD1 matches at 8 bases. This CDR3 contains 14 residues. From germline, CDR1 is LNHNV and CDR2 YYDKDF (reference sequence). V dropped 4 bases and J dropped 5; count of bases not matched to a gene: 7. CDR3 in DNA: TGTGCCACCAGCACCCGGACAGGGCCGGACGAGCAGTACTTC. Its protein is CATSTRTGPDEQYF.

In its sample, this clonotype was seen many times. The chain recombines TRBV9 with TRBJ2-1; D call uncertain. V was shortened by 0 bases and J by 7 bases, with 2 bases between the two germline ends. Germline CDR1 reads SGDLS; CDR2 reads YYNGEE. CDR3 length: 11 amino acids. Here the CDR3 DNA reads TGTGCCAGCAGCGTAGAGAATGAGCAGTTCTTC. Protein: CASSVENEQFF.